This TCR beta chain was found in a study of cytomegalovirus exposure and HLA in healthy donors (dated by TCRdb to about 2017). In the study overall: According to a later analysis, the 100 to 150 validation repertoires were produced on the same platform as the roughly 720 repertoires of the first cohort. The study aimed to test whether cataloging public T cell receptors could reveal signatures of past pathogen exposure. Along with the approximately 620-subject first cohort, a separate validation cohort of 120 different subjects was used. The study combined high-throughput TCR immunosequencing, statistical association of individual TCRs with disease status, and machine learning to predict cytomegalovirus infection status.

Worth noting for this clone: It has no known antigen specificity. Sequence at one end of the junction differs from germline and may be a read error.

Findings and caveats that apply to the study as a whole: Three of the identified cytomegalovirus-associated TCR beta chains were confirmed in vitro to be specific for cytomegalovirus antigens. In both the original and validation cohorts, the classifier was reported to diagnose cytomegalovirus status with high specificity and sensitivity. The validation cohort had no HLA typing available for a later analysis, so co-occurrence within that cohort was assessed over all 110 or so repertoires. According to the authors, the approach could potentially be generalized to other disease states and immunological phenotypes. The study gave a list of about 160 TCR beta chains associated with cytomegalovirus. Subsequent analysis determined that TCRs grouped into clusters in the first cohort also showed a tendency toward co-occurrence across the 120 validation repertoires, and approximately 94% of cluster scores exceeded 0. Most TCR sequences were seen in very few donors, while some public TCRs were found in many individuals.

Donors formed part of the validation cohort, which comprised 120 subjects and was distinct from the first cohort of under 850 subjects. The library was generated by the immunoSEQ multiplex PCR assay. In the authors' own workflow: To diagnose cytomegalovirus status from the catalog of TCR beta chain sequences, a statistical classification framework was built. This immuneACCESS table, as held by TCRdb, lists in-frame sequences with V and J called but not all clones. Of the missing ones, under half trace to an unresolved V gene in checked studies; the others have no known cause. Clone size and the V and J calls come from that table; the DNA yielded D and trimming. This sample has under 75,000 clones in its table, and roughly 80% of those were observed once. The ten largest clones capture about 3% of the sample. The TCR was taken from a man aged 25-45 years in good health and CMV-seronegative. What was sequenced was PBMCs.

The DNA sequence reads TGTGCCAGCAGCGTTGGGGGAGGGTTCCCCGTAGACTTC. Its translation is CASSVGGGFPVDF. Here the chain combines TRBV27 and TRBJ2-7; 7 junctional bases match TRBD2. Looking up the germline V gene (reference sequence) yields CDR1 MNHEY and CDR2 SMNVEV. There are 13 amino acids in the CDR3, from cysteine to phenylalanine inclusive. Of all the DNA, just the CDR3 is kept, 39 bases in frame from base 1.